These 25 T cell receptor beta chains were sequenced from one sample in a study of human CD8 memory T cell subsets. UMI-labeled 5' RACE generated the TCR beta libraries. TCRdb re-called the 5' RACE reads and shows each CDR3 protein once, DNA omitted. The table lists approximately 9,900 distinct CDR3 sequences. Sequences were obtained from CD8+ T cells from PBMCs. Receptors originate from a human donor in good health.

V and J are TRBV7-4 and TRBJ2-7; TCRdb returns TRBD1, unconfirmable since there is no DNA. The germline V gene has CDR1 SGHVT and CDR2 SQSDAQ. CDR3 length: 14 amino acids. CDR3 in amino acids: CASSRDRGINEQYF. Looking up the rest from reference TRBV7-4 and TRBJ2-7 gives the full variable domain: GAGVSQSPRYKVAKRGRDVALRCDSISGHVTLYWYRQTLGQGSEVLTYSQSDAQRDKSGRPSGRFSAERPERSVSTLKIQRTEQGDSAVYLCASSRDRGINEQYFGPGTRLTVT.

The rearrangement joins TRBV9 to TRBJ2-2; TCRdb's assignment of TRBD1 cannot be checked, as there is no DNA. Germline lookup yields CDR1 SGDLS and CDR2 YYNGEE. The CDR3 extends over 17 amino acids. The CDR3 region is CASSVGRDRGERGELFF.

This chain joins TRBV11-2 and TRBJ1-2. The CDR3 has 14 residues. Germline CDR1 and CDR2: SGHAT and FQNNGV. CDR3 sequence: CASSLEEAAYGYTF. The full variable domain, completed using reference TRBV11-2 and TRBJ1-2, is EAGVAQSPRYKIIEKRQSVAFWCNPISGHATLYWYQQILGQGPKLLIQFQNNGVVDDSQLPKDRFSAERLKGVDSTLKIQPAKLEDSAVYLCASSLEEAAYGYTFGSGTRLTVV.

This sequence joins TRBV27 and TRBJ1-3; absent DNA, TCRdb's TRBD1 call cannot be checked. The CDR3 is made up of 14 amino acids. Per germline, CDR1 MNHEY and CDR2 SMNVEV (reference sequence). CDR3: CASAPQGIGNTIYF.

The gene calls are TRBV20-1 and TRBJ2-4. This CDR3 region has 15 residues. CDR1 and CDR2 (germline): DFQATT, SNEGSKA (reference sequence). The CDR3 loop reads CSARDPFVAKNIQYF.

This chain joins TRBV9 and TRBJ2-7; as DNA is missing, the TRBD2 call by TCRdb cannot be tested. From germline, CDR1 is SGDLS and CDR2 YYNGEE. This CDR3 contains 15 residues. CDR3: CASSVEWSSDDEQYF.

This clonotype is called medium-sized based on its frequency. CDR3 residues: CASSLALGAHEQYF. The V call is TRBV7-7, the J call TRBJ2-7. CDR3 length: 14 residues. The germline CDR1 and CDR2 sequences are SSHAT and FNYEAQ (reference sequence).

This chain's CDR3 is CSVEGTGATYEQYF. The chain carries TRBV29-1 and TRBJ2-7; checking the TCRdb D call of TRBD1 is not possible without DNA. The CDR3 is 14 residues long. Germline loops: CDR1 SQVTM, CDR2 ANQGSEA.

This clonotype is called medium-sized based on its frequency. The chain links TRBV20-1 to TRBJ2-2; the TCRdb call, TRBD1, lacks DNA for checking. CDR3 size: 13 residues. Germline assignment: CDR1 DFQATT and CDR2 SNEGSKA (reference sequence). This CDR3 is CSARVGDHGELFF.

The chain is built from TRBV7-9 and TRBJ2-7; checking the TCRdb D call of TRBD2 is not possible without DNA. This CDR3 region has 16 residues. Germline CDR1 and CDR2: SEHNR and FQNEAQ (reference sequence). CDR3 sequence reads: CASSRLGTSGSYEQYF.

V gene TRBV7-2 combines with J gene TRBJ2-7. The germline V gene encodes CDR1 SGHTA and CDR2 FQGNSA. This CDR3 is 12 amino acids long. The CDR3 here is CASSLALAEQYF.

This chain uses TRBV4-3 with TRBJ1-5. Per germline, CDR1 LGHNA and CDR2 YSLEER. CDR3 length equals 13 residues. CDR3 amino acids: CASSRGVGQPQHF.

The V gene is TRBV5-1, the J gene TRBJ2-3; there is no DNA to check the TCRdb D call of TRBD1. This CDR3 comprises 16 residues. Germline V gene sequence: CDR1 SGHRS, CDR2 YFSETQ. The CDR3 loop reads CASSLDRDRGTDTQYF.

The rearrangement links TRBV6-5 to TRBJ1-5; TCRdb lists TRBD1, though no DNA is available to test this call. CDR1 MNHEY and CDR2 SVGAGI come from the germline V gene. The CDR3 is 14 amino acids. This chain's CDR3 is CASSYFTGGQPQHF.

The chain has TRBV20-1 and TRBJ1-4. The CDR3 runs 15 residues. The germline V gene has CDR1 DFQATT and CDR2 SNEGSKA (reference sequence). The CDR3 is CSAREKGRGREKLFF.

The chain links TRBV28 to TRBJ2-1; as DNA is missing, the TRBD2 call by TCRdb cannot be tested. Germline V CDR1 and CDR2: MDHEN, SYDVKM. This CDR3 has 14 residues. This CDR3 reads CASSARRGGNEQFF.

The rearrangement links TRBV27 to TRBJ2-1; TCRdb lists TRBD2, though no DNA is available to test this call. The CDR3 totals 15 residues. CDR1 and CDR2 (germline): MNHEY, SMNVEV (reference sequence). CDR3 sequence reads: CASSLRGGTYNEQFF.

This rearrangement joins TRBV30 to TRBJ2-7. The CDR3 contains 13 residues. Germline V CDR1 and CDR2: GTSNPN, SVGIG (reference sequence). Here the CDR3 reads CAWSWGLSYEQYF. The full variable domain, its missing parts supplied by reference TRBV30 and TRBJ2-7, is SQTIHQWPATLVQPVGSPLSLECTVEGTSNPNLYWYRQAAGRGLQLLFYSVGIGQISSEVPQNLSASRPQDRQFILSSKKLLLSDSGFYLCAWSWGLSYEQYFGPGTRLTVT.

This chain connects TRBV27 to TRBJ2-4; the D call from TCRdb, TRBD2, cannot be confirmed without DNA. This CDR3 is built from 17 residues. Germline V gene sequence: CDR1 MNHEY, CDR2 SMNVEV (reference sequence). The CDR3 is CASSLLSGGLAKNIQYF.

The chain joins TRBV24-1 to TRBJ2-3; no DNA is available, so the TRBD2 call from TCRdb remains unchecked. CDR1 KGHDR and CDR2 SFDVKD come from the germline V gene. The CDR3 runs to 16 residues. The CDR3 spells CATSDLSGRDTDTQYF.

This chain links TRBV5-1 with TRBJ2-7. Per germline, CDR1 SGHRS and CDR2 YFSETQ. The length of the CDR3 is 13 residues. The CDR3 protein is CASSSGQLYEQYF.

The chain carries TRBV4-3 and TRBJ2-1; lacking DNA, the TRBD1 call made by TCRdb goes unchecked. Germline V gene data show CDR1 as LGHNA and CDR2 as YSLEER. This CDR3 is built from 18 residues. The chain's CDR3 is CASSQVAGVQGADNEQFF.

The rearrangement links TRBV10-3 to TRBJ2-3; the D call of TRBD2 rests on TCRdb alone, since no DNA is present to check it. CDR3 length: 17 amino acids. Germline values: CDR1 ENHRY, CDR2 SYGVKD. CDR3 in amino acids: CAISGSDSGSGLDTQYF.

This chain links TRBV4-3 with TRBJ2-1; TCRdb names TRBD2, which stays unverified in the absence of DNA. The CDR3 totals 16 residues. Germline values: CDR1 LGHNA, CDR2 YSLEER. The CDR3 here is CASSQDSSGGSNEQFF.

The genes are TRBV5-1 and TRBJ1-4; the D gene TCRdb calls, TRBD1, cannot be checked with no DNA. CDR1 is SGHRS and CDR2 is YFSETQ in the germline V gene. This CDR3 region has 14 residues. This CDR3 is CASSLGQGFEKLFF. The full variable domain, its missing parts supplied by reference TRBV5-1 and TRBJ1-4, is KAGVTQTPRYLIKTRGQQVTLSCSPISGHRSVSWYQQTPGQGLQFLFEYFSETQRNKGNFPGRFSGRQFSNSRSEMNVSTLELGDSALYLCASSLGQGFEKLFFGSGTQLSVL.